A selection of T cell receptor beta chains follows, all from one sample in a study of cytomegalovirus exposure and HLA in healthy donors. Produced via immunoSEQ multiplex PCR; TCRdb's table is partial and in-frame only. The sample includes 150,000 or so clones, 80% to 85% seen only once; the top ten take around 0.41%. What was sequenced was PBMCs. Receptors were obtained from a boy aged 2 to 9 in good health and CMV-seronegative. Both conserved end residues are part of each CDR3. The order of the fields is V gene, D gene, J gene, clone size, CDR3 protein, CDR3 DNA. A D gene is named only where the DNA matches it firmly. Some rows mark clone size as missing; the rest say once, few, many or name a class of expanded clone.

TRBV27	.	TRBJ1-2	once	CASSYSNLYGYTF	TGTGCCAGCAGTTACAGCAATCTCTATGGCTACACCTTC
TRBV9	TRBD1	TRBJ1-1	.	CASSGRDSSYTEAFF	TGTGCCAGCAGCGGCCGGGACAGCTCTTACACTGAAGCTTTCTTT
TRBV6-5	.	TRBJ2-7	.	CASSPGGAPTYEQYF	TGTGCCAGCAGTCCAGGAGGGGCTCCGACCTACGAGCAGTACTTC
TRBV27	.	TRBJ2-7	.	CASSLSGPGDPYEQYF	TGTGCCAGCAGTTTATCGGGGCCAGGGGACCCATACGAGCAGTACTTC
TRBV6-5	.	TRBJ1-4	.	CASSYGFGGEKLFF	TGTGCCAGCAGTTACGGTTTTGGAGGTGAAAAACTGTTTTTT
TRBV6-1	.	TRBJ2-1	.	CASSFEDLTYNEQFF	TGTGCCAGCTCCTTTGAGGATTTAACCTACAATGAGCAGTTCTTC
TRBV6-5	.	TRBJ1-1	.	CASSGLSGNTEAFF	TGTGCCAGCAGTGGCCTATCAGGGAACACTGAAGCTTTCTTT
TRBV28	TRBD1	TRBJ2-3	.	CASSPGGTGTEDTQYF	TGTGCCAGCAGCCCCGGGGGGACAGGGACGGAAGATACGCAGTATTTT
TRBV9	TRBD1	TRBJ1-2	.	CASSVEQGTF	TGTGCCAGCAGCGTAGAACAGGGGACCTTC
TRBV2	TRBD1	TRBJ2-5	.	CASSPGQGSETQYF	TGTGCCAGCAGTCCAGGACAGGGATCAGAGACCCAGTACTTC
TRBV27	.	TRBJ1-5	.	CASSLDRGSQPQHF	TGTGCCAGCAGTTTAGATAGGGGAAGCCAGCCCCAGCATTTT
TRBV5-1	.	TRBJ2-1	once	CASSPIRQGGNEQFF	TGCGCCAGCAGCCCCATTAGACAGGGAGGCAATGAGCAGTTCTTC
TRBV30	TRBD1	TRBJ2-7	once	CAWSPRDRNYEQYF	TGTGCCTGGTCCCCCCGGGACAGAAACTACGAGCAGTACTTC
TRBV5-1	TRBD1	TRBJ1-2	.	CASSLSEAGGTYGYTF	TGCGCCAGCAGCTTGTCCGAGGCAGGGGGGACCTATGGCTACACCTTC
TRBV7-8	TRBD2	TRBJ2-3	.	CASSLGGEGSHTQYF	TGTGCCAGCAGCTTAGGGGGGGAGGGCTCTCATACGCAGTATTTT
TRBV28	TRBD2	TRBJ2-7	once	CASSSPRTSGGYEQYF	TGTGCCAGCAGTTCTCCCCGGACTAGCGGAGGCTACGAGCAGTACTTC
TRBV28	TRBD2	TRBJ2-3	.	CASRSSGAGVDTQYF	TGTGCCAGTCGATCCTCTGGGGCGGGGGTGGATACGCAGTATTTT
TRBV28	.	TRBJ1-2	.	CASSLPGDLEYGYTF	TGTGCCAGCAGTTTACCGGGAGACCTAGAATATGGCTACACCTTC
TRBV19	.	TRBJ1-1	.	CASSMFGQVAFF	TGTGCCAGTAGTATGTTTGGGCAGGTCGCTTTCTTT
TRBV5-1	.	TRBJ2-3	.	CASKRQGTDTQYF	TGCGCCAGCAAGCGACAGGGCACAGATACGCAGTATTTT
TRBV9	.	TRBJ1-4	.	CASNQGGADNEKLFF	TGTGCCAGCAATCAGGGAGGGGCAGATAATGAAAAACTGTTTTTT
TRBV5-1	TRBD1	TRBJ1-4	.	CASSLGTGDEKLFF	TGCGCCAGCAGCTTAGGGACAGGGGATGAAAAACTGTTTTTT
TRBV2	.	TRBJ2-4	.	CASSGRETKNIQYF	TGTGCCAGCAGTGGGAGGGAGACCAAAAACATTCAGTACTTC
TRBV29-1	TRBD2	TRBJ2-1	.	CSVWTSSYNEQFF	TGCAGCGTCTGGACTAGCTCCTACAATGAGCAGTTCTTC
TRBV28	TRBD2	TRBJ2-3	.	CASSPPSGNTQYF	TGTGCCAGCAGTCCCCCTAGCGGGAATACGCAGTATTTT
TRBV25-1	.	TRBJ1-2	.	CASSELGQHYGYTF	TGTGCCAGCAGTGAATTGGGGCAGCACTATGGCTACACCTTC
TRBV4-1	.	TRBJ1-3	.	CASSSRDIAVGNTIYF	TGCGCCAGCAGCTCACGCGACATCGCTGTTGGAAACACCATATATTTT